This T cell receptor (beta chain) was sequenced in a study of shared clonotypes between healthy human individuals. In the study overall: With ages of 18 to 49, the donors were a couple of women and a few men. Study-level points and caveats: Roughly 5% of naive CD4 clonotypes were common to a handful of donors.

Comments on this clone: Antigen unknown.

Assay execution proceeded at the deep level. Several immunoSEQ plates held equal portions of the genomic DNA taken from each subset. TCRdb's copy holds only in-frame clones and misses some; the assay was immunoSEQ multiplex PCR. The top ten hold more than 0.3% of the sample, which has hundreds of thousands of clones, approximately 96% seen once. CDR1 is SGHDT, CDR2 YYEEEE, per germline. The CDR3 has 13 amino acids. V was shortened by 4 bases and J by 4 bases, with 12 bases between the two germline ends. V gene TRBV5-6 combines with J gene TRBJ2-7, with D possibly being TRBD1 (5 bases). The clonotype was recovered from a man aged 25 to 40 in good health. Material: memory CD8+ T cells sorted from blood. The subset was: CD45RO+ cells pooled with CCR7-negative TemRA cells. CDR3 sequence (DNA): TGTGCCAGCAGCCTAAGACAGTCTTACGAGCAGTACTTC. Translating it yields CASSLRQSYEQYF.